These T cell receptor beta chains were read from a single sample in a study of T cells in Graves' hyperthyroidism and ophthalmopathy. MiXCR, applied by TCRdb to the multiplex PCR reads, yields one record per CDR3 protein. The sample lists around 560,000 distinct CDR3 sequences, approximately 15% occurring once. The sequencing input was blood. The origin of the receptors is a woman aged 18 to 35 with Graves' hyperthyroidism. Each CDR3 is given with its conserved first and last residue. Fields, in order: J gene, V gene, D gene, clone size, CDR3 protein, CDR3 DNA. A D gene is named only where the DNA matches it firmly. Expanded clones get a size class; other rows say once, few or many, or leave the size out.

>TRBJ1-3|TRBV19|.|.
CASRLTGQAGNTIYF
TGTGCCAGTAGGCTAACAGGGCAAGCTGGAAACACCATATATTTT
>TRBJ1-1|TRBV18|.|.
CASSAQGNTEACF
TGTGCCAGCTCAGCCCAGGGGAACACTGAAGCTTGCTTT
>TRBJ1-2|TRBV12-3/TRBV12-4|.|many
CASSLQVGYNYGYTF
TGTGCCAGCAGTCTACAAGTGGGGTATAACTATGGCTACACCTTC
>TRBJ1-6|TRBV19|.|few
CASSIIRDLNSPLHF
TGTGCCAGTAGTATAATCCGGGACCTAAATTCACCCCTCCACTTT
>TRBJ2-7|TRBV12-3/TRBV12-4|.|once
CASSSDLDKQYF
TGTGCCAGCAGTTCTGATCTAGATAAGCAGTACTTC
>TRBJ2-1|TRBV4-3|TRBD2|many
CASSQGLADYNEQFF
TGCGCCAGCAGCCAGGGACTAGCGGACTACAATGAGCAGTTCTTC
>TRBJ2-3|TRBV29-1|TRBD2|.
CSVEDPVGGGTDTQYF
TGCAGCGTTGAAGATCCAGTGGGAGGGGGCACAGATACGCAGTATTTT
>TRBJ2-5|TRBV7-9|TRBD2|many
CASSPAGEETQYF
TGTGCCAGCAGCCCCGCGGGAGAAGAGACCCAGTACTTC
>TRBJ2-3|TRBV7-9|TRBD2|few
CASIFRPVLTSEGGDTQYF
TGTGCCAGCATTTTTCGCCCGGTTTTGACTAGCGAGGGCGGAGATACGCAGTATTTT
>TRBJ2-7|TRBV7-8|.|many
CASSPREGSTYEQYF
TGTGCCAGCAGCCCCCGAGAGGGATCAACCTACGAGCAGTACTTC
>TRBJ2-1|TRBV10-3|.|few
CAISEGPPASSYNEQFF
TGTGCCATCAGTGAGGGACCCCCAGCGAGCTCCTACAATGAGCAGTTCTTC
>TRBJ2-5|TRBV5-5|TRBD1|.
CASSQDRANQETQYF
TGTGCCAGCAGCCAGGACAGGGCAAACCAAGAGACCCAGTACTTC
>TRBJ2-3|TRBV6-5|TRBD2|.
CASSFVAGGSTDTQYF
TGTGCCAGCAGTTTCGTAGCGGGAGGGAGCACAGATACGCAGTATTTT
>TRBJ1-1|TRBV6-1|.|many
CASSGYLPEAFF
TGTGCCAGCAGTGGGTATTTGCCTGAAGCTTTCTTT
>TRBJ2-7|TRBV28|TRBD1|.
CASSLEFVGTDSYEQYF
TGTGCCAGCAGTTTAGAGTTTGTGGGGACAGATTCCTACGAGCAGTACTTC
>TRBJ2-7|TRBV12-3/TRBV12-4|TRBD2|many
CASSTGGYEQYF
TGTGCCAGCAGTACGGGGGGGTACGAGCAGTACTTC
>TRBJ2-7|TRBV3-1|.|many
CASSQGFADEQYF
TGTGCCAGCAGCCAAGGGTTCGCGGACGAGCAGTACTTC
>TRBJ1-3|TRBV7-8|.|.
CASSLSPKGSGNTIYF
TGTGCCAGCAGCTTATCCCCGAAAGGTTCTGGAAACACCATATATTTT
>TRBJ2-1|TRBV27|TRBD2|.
CASSLETSGADEQFF
TGTGCCAGCAGTTTGGAGACTAGCGGAGCCGATGAGCAGTTCTTC
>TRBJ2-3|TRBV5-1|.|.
CASSLSGIGSYTQYF
TGCGCCAGCAGCTTGTCCGGGATAGGGTCTTATACGCAGTATTTT
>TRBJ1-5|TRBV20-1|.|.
CSANSGASQPQHF
TGCAGTGCTAATTCAGGGGCGAGTCAGCCCCAGCATTTT
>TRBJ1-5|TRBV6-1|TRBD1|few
CASSEEGGSVGPQHF
TGTGCCAGCAGTGAAGAAGGGGGCTCGGTAGGGCCCCAGCATTTT
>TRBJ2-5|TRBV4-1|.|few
CASSQDPDRETQYF
TGCGCCAGCAGCCAAGACCCAGATCGGGAGACCCAGTACTTC
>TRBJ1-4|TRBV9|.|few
CASSVEPTDNEKLFF
TGTGCCAGCAGCGTAGAGCCGACGGACAATGAAAAACTGTTTTTT
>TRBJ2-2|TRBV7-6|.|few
CASSLALWRPQTSTGELFF
TGTGCCAGCAGCTTAGCGCTGTGGCGGCCGCAGACAAGCACCGGGGAGCTGTTTTTT
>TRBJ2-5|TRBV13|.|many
CASSLKAAQETQYF
TGTGCCAGCAGCTTAAAGGCAGCACAAGAGACCCAGTACTTC
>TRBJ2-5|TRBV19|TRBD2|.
CASIGPGTSGTQETQYF
TGTGCCAGTATCGGTCCGGGGACTAGCGGGACTCAAGAGACCCAGTACTTC
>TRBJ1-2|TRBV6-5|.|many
CASSYGGDNYGYTF
TGTGCCAGCAGTTACGGCGGAGATAACTATGGCTACACCTTC
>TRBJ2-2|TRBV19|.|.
CASSIDLYGREDGELFF
TGTGCCAGTAGTATAGATCTATACGGCAGGGAGGACGGGGAGCTGTTTTTT
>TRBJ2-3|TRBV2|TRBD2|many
CASRGLAGTDTQYF
TGTGCCAGCAGAGGACTAGCGGGCACAGATACGCAGTATTTT
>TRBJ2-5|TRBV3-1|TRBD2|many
CASSQDHWREVKSTQYF
TGTGCCAGCAGCCAAGATCATTGGCGGGAGGTAAAGAGTACCCAGTACTTC
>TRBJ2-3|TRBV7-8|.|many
CASSNALFTQYF
TGTGCCAGCAGCAACGCCCTATTTACGCAGTATTTT
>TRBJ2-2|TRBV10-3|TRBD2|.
CAISAATTSVGGELFF
TGTGCCATCAGTGCGGCCACTACTAGCGTAGGCGGGGAGCTGTTTTTT
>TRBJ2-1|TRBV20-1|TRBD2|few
CSAPRAGGDNNEQFF
TGCAGTGCTCCCCGAGCGGGAGGGGATAATAATGAGCAGTTCTTC
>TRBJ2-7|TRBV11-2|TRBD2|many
CASSSLGLVGHEQYF
TGTGCCAGCAGCTCCCTGGGACTAGTGGGCCACGAGCAGTACTTC
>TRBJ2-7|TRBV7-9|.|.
CASSLEPQSYEQYF
TGTGCCAGCAGCTTAGAACCACAGTCCTACGAGCAGTACTTC